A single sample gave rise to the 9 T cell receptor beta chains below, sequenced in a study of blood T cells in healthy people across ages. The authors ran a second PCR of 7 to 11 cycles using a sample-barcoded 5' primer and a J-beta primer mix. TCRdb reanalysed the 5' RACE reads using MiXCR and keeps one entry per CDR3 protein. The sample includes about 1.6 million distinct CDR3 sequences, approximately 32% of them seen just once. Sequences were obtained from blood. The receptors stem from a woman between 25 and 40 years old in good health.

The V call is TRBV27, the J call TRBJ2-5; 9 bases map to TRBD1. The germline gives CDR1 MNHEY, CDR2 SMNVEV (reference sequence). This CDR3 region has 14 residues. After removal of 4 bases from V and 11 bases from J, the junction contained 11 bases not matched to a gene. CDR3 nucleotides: TGTGCCAGCAGTTCACCGGGACAGGGCGCCCTGCAGTACTTC. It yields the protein CASSSPGQGALQYF.

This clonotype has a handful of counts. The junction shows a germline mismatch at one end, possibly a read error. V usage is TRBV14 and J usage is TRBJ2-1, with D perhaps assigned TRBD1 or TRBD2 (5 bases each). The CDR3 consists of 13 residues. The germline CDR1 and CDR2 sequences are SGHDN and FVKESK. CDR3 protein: CTSEWIRGSEQFF. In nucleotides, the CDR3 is TGTACCAGCGAGTGGATTCGGGGCAGTGAGCAGTTCTTC.

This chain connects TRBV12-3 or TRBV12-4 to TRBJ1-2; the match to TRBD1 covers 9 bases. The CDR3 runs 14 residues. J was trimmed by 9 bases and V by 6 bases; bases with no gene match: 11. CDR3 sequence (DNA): TGTGCCAGCAGAGGAACAGGGGGCAGTGAGAGCTACACCTTC. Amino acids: CASRGTGGSESYTF.

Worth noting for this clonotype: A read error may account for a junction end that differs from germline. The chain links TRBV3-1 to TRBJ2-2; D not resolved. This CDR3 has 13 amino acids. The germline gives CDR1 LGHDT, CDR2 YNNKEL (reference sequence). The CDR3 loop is CASSNLGTRELFF. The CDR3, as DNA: TGTGCCAGCAGCAACCTTGGCACCAGGGAGCTGTTTTTT.

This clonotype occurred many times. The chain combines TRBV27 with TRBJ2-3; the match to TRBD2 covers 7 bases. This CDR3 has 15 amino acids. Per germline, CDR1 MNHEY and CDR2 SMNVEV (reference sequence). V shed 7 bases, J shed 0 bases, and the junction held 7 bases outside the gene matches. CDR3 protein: CASTRAGRSTDTQYF. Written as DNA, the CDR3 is TGTGCCAGCACCAGAGCGGGGAGGAGCACAGATACGCAGTATTTT.

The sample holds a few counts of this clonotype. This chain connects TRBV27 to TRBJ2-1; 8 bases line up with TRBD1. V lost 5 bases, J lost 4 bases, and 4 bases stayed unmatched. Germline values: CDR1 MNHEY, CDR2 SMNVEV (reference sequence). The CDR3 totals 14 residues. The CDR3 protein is CASSPDREYNEQFF. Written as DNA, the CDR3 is TGTGCCAGCAGTCCGGACAGGGAGTACAATGAGCAGTTCTTC.

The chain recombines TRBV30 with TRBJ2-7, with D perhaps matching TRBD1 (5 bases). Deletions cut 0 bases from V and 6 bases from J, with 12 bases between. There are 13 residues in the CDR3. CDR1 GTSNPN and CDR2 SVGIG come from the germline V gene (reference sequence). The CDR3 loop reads CAWSVGQGGEQYF. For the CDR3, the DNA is TGTGCCTGGAGTGTTGGGCAGGGCGGCGAGCAGTACTTC.

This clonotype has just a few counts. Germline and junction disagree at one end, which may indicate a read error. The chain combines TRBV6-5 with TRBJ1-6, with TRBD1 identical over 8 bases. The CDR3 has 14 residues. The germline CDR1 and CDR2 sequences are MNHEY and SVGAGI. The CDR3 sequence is CASSPTGVGSPPHF. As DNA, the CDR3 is TGTGCCAGCAGTCCGACAGGGGTAGGTTCACCCCCCCACTTT.

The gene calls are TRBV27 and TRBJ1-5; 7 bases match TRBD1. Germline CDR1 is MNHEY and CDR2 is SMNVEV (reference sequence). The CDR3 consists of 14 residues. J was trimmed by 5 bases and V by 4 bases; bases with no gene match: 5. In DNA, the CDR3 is TGTGCCAGCAGTTCTCAGGGGGGTGATCAGCCCCAGCATTTT. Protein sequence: CASSSQGGDQPQHF.